The clone carrying this TCR beta chain was recorded at least ten times. Its target is unknown. Relative to the germline gene, one junction end is altered; a read error may explain this. The data originate from a study of early T cells in non-severe SARS-CoV-2 infection. General study findings and limits: VDJdb matching, biased toward anti-spike CD8 responses, missed private and CD4 specificities.

There are 12 residues in the CDR3. Germline V gene sequence: CDR1 SGHDT, CDR2 YYEEEE. TCRdb reanalysed the 5' RACE reads using MiXCR and keeps one entry per CDR3 protein. Among about 22,000 distinct CDR3 sequences listed, 3.6% were seen once. The clonotype originates from an adult who was a healthcare worker with PCR-confirmed SARS-CoV-2 infection or an uninfected control (not recorded which). Sequenced input: whole blood. The rearrangement joins TRBV5-6 to TRBJ1-2, with 7 bases that match TRBD1. CDR3 DNA: TGTGCCAGCAGCAGGGGACAGCTCTACTTCATCTTC. It encodes CASSRGQLYFIF.